This T cell receptor (beta chain) was observed in a study of cytomegalovirus exposure and HLA in healthy donors. This clone was detected once. The antigen is unknown. With 60 Vbeta and 13 Jbeta primers, the PCR was carried out. Assay used: immunoSEQ multiplex PCR; TCRdb lists only in-frame clones, some missing. This table has some 200,000 clones, roughly 85% appearing once. Nominal health characterized the donors when sampled, though unrecorded immune exposures were likely. Study-wide findings and caveats: TCR sequences were mostly rare, though some public TCRs occurred in many donors.

Input material: PBMCs. The receptor's source is a woman under 30 in good health and CMV-seronegative.

The CDR3 is CASRLPQGFGQPQHF. Here the CDR3 DNA reads TGTGCAAGTCGCTTACCTCAGGGTTTCGGGCAGCCCCAGCATTTT. The chain has TRBV12-2 and TRBJ1-5; the D call in the table, TRBD1, was not verified against the DNA. TRBV12-2 is marked as a pseudogene. CDR3 size: 15 residues.